Following are 31 T cell receptor beta chains from one sample sequenced in a study of cytomegalovirus exposure and HLA in healthy donors (dated by TCRdb to the late 2010s). Libraries were constructed by the immunoSEQ multiplex PCR assay. For the multiplex PCR, a mixture combining 60 forward primers for TCR Vbeta segments and 13 reverse primers for TCR Jbeta segments was used. TCRdb obtained this table from immuneACCESS and retained in-frame rearrangements with V and J assigned. These tables miss some clones; where compared with another copy, unresolved V genes account for less than half of the shortfall, and the remainder is unexplained. The sample table contains fewer than 70,000 clones; only one count was recorded for 70% to 85% of them. Of the sample, 1.5% to 2% falls within the top ten clones. The sample consisted of PBMCs. Receptors originate from a man aged 40-49 years in good health and CMV-seronegative.

A few counts support this clone. The genes are TRBV6-5 and TRBJ2-3, with D tentatively TRBD2 (6 bases). The CDR3 loop spans 16 amino acids. Germline CDR1 MNHEY, CDR2 SVGAGI. V lost 2 bases to trimming and J lost 5 bases, with 17 bases between them. CDR3 residues: CASSYRSGGVGDTQYF. The DNA for the CDR3 is TGTGCCAGCAGTTACCGAAGCGGAGGGGTAGGAGATACGCAGTATTTT.

V gene TRBV10-3 combines with J gene TRBJ2-1, with 11 nucleotides matching TRBD2. Trimming at V came to 2 bases and at J to 6 bases, leaving 3 bases not matched to a gene. The CDR3 is 15 residues long. Germline V CDR1 and CDR2: ENHRY, SYGVKD. Here the CDR3 DNA reads TGTGCCATCAGTGAGACTAGCGGGAGACCCAATGAGCAGTTCTTC. It codes for CAISETSGRPNEQFF.

V and J are TRBV2 and TRBJ2-2, with 11 bases identical to TRBD1. Trimming at V came to 6 bases and at J to 1 base, leaving 1 base not matched to a gene. The germline V gene has CDR1 SNHLY and CDR2 FYNNEI. The CDR3 has 15 residues. CDR3 amino acids: CASRGTGGNTGELFF. The CDR3 DNA reads as TGTGCCAGCAGGGGGACAGGGGGGAACACCGGGGAGCTGTTTTTT.

The rearrangement joins TRBV9 to TRBJ2-5; D might be TRBD1 (6 bases). Germline-derived CDR1 and CDR2 are SGDLS and YYNGEE. V gave up 0 bases and J gave up 4 bases, with 13 bases separating them. The CDR3 loop spans 15 amino acids. CDR3 protein: CASSVDQGMAETQYF. As DNA, the CDR3 is TGTGCCAGCAGCGTAGATCAGGGGATGGCAGAGACCCAGTACTTC.

This clone was seen a few times. The V call is TRBV2, the J call TRBJ1-5; 8 bases agree with TRBD1. This CDR3 contains 15 residues. Germline CDR1 reads SNHLY; CDR2 reads FYNNEI. Trimming at V came to 6 bases and at J to 4 bases, leaving 8 bases not matched to a gene. As DNA, the CDR3 is TGTGCCAGCAGAATAGGACAGGGAGGGAATCAGCCCCAGCATTTT. Its translation is CASRIGQGGNQPQHF.

The V call is TRBV5-6, the J call TRBJ2-4, with D perhaps matching TRBD1 (6 bases). V was clipped by 1 base and J by 15 bases, with 14 bases between them. Germline lookup yields CDR1 SGHDT and CDR2 YYEEEE. This CDR3 comprises 12 residues. The CDR3 sequence is CASSLNREVWYF. CDR3 nucleotide sequence: TGTGCCAGCAGCTTGAACAGGGAAGTATGGTACTTC.

This chain joins TRBV30 and TRBJ1-1, with TRBD1 matching over 7 bases. The CDR3 spans 11 residues. V shed 2 bases and J 10 bases; nucleotides not matched to a gene: 4. Germline V gene sequence: CDR1 GTSNPN, CDR2 SVGIG (reference sequence). CDR3 bases: TGTGCCTGGAGTCCACAGGGGTTAGCTTTCTTT. As protein: CAWSPQGLAFF.

This sequence joins TRBV15 and TRBJ2-7, with TRBD1 as a possible D gene (6 bases). Trimming removed 3 bases at V and 6 bases at J, with 12 bases between. Germline CDR1 LNHNV, CDR2 YYDKDF (reference sequence). The CDR3 is made up of 13 amino acids. In DNA, the CDR3 is TGTGCCACCAGCAGGGATACAGGGATCGAGCAGTACTTC. Its protein is CATSRDTGIEQYF. The full variable domain, its missing parts supplied by reference TRBV15 and TRBJ2-7, is DAMVIQNPRYQVTQFGKPVTLSCSQTLNHNVMYWYQQKSSQAPKLLFHYYDKDFNNEADTPDNFQSRRPNTSFCFLDIRSPGLGDTAMYLCATSRDTGIEQYFGPGTRLTVT.

The CDR3 nucleotides read TGTGCCAGCAGTTTCCACAGCCAAGAGACCCAGTACTTC. Encoded protein: CASSFHSQETQYF. This chain uses TRBV27 with TRBJ2-5, with D hard to call. CDR1 and CDR2 from the germline V gene are MNHEY and SMNVEV (reference sequence). V lost 3 bases and J lost 1, with 6 bases in between. The CDR3 covers 13 residues.

This clone has only a few counts. J is TRBJ2-3 and V is TRBV6-1; D gene unclear. Trimming stripped 4 bases from V and 6 bases from J, with 5 bases between. CDR3 size: 11 residues. Germline V gene lookup returns CDR1 MNHNS and CDR2 SASEGT. The DNA of the CDR3 is TGTGCCAGCAGTGCCCCGGATACGCAGTATTTT. This codes for CASSAPDTQYF.

The V and J genes are TRBV7-8 and TRBJ2-5; 8 positions match TRBD1. There are 15 residues in the CDR3. J was trimmed by 4 bases and V by 4 bases; bases with no gene match: 8. The germline CDR1 and CDR2 sequences are SGHVS and FQNEAQ. CDR3 bases: TGTGCCAGCAGCTCACTACGGACAGGGCGAGAGACCCAGTACTTC. Translating it yields CASSSLRTGRETQYF.

As to this clone: One junction end does not reproduce the germline sequence, and a read error may be involved. Other DNA variants within this sample encode the same CDR3. The J gene is TRBJ1-5, the V gene TRBV18; 7 bases are a match to TRBD1. This CDR3 region has 14 residues. Germline CDR1 is KGHSH and CDR2 is LQKENI. CDR3 in DNA: TGCGCCAGCTCAATGACAGGGTTGAATCAGCCCCAGCATTTT. Amino acids: CASSMTGLNQPQHF. The complete variable domain, with remaining parts taken from reference TRBV18 and TRBJ1-5, reads NAGVMQNPRHLVRRRGQEARLRCSPMKGHSHVYWYRQLPEEGLKFMVYLQKENIIDESGMPKERFSAEFPKEGPSILRIQQVVRGDSAAYFCASSMTGLNQPQHFGDGTRLSIL.

The CDR3 DNA reads TGTGCCGCGCAGGGGGATAGCAATCAGCCCCAGCATTTT. Protein sequence: CAAQGDSNQPQHF. The V and J genes are TRBV10-3 and TRBJ1-5; TRBD1 agrees at 7 bases. V shed 11 bases and J 0 bases; nucleotides not matched to a gene: 4. The CDR3 spans 13 residues. Per germline, CDR1 ENHRY and CDR2 SYGVKD.

The chain carries TRBV25-1 and TRBJ1-1, with a weak D call TRBD1 (5 bases). CDR3 size: 11 residues. Germline V gene sequence: CDR1 MGHDK, CDR2 SYGVNS. The V and J ends lost 5 bases and 6 bases respectively, with 7 bases between them. The CDR3 loop reads CASSRGAEAFF. The CDR3 nucleotides are TGTGCCAGCAGTCGGGGGGCTGAAGCTTTCTTT.

This chain connects TRBV14 to TRBJ2-7; weak D call: TRBD2 (7 bases). The CDR3 length is 15 residues. Germline V CDR1 and CDR2: SGHDN, FVKESK. Trimming removed 6 bases at V and 2 bases at J, with 17 bases between. This CDR3 is CASSPWGGRAYEQYF. CDR3 bases: TGTGCCAGCAGTCCGTGGGGGGGGCGAGCCTACGAGCAGTACTTC. The variable domain in full, completed from reference TRBV14 and TRBJ2-7, reads EAGVTQFPSHSVIEKGQTVTLRCDPISGHDNLYWYRRVMGKEIKFLLHFVKESKQDESGMPNNRFLAERTGGTYSTLKVQPAELEDSGVYFCASSPWGGRAYEQYFGPGTRLTVT.

This rearrangement joins TRBV25-1 to TRBJ1-2, with D possibly being TRBD1 (5 bases). Germline V gene lookup returns CDR1 MGHDK and CDR2 SYGVNS. The CDR3 contains 12 residues. The germline V and J ends were trimmed by 10 bases and 10 bases, with 19 bases remaining between them. In nucleotides, the CDR3 is TGTGCCAAAAGACAGACCCCGTCTCCCTACACCTTC. Protein product: CAKRQTPSPYTF.

A few counts support this clone. The chain uses TRBV29-1 and TRBJ1-1, with unresolved D. Between the trimmed V and J ends, which lost 4 bases and 1 base, there was a span of 10 bases. Germline CDR1 and CDR2: SQVTM and ANQGSEA. The CDR3 has 13 residues. CDR3 DNA: TGCAGCGTTGGAACGGCGGGGAACACTGAAGCTTTCTTT. The encoded protein is CSVGTAGNTEAFF.

This chain uses TRBV9 with TRBJ2-7; 7 nucleotides agree with TRBD1. Germline V gives CDR1 SGDLS, CDR2 YYNGEE. The CDR3 is 13 amino acids. The V and J ends lost 3 bases and 0 bases, in that order; junction bases with no gene match: 0. Here the CDR3 DNA reads TGTGCCAGCAGCGGGGACAGCTCCTACGAGCAGTACTTC. Amino acids: CASSGDSSYEQYF. The whole variable domain, remainder taken from reference TRBV9 and TRBJ2-7, is DSGVTQTPKHLITATGQRVTLRCSPRSGDLSVYWYQQSLDQGLQFLIQYYNGEERAKGNILERFSAQQFPDLHSELNLSSLELGDSALYFCASSGDSSYEQYFGPGTRLTVT.

The CDR3 region is CASSLHGSGNEKLFF. CDR3 bases: TGTGCCAGCAGCTTGCACGGGTCCGGTAATGAAAAACTGTTTTTT. The rearrangement joins TRBV5-6 to TRBJ1-4, with D unclear. V was cut by 1 base and J by 4 bases, with 11 bases left in between. Germline V gene lookup returns CDR1 SGHDT and CDR2 YYEEEE. This CDR3 has 15 amino acids.

V gene TRBV7-8 combines with J gene TRBJ2-7; 10 nucleotides align to TRBD2. V lost 5 bases to trimming and J lost 2 bases; unmatched junction nucleotides: 9. The length of the CDR3 is 16 residues. CDR1 and CDR2 (germline): SGHVS, FQNEAQ. As DNA, the CDR3 is TGTGCCAGCAGCCCCGTTCTAGCGGGGGACGCCTACGAGCAGTACTTC. Its protein is CASSPVLAGDAYEQYF.

The chain carries TRBV2 and TRBJ1-5; 8 bases agree with TRBD1. The CDR3 spans 14 residues. Germline CDR1 reads SNHLY; CDR2 reads FYNNEI. V was clipped by 5 bases and J by 6 bases; unmatched bases: 6. The CDR3 loop reads CASSTGQGLQPQHF. CDR3 bases: TGTGCCAGCAGTACAGGACAGGGTCTTCAGCCCCAGCATTTT.

V gene TRBV5-6 combines with J gene TRBJ2-5; D is undetermined. Germline CDR1 reads SGHDT; CDR2 reads YYEEEE. This CDR3 comprises 11 residues. V was cut by 3 bases and J by 5 bases, with 5 bases left in between. CDR3 nucleotides: TGTGCCAGCAGCTCGGGTGAGACCCAGTACTTC. This sequence encodes CASSSGETQYF.

This chain uses TRBV7-9 with TRBJ1-2, with D perhaps matching TRBD1 (5 bases). The CDR3 consists of 15 residues. Trimming stripped 6 bases from V and 4 bases from J, with 18 bases between. The germline V gene encodes CDR1 SEHNR and CDR2 FQNEAQ (reference sequence). The DNA of the CDR3 is TGTGCCAGCAGAGAGGTGCCGGGGGAGGGCTATGGCTACACCTTC. Translating it yields CASREVPGEGYGYTF. The full variable domain, in which reference TRBV7-9 and TRBJ1-2 provide the parts outside the CDR3, is DTGVSQNPRHKITKRGQNVTFRCDPISEHNRLYWYRQTLGQGPEFLTYFQNEAQLEKSRLLSDRFSAERPKGSFSTLEIQRTEQGDSAMYLCASREVPGEGYGYTFGSGTRLTVV.

The chain combines TRBV5-6 with TRBJ2-2; the match to TRBD1 covers 8 bases. The germline V gene encodes CDR1 SGHDT and CDR2 YYEEEE. Unmatched junction bases numbered 8, after V lost 4 bases and J lost 3 bases. The CDR3 is 16 amino acids. The CDR3 reads CASSPDRGYHTGELFF. The DNA for the CDR3 is TGTGCCAGCAGCCCCGACAGGGGCTATCACACCGGGGAGCTGTTTTTT. Full variable domain (remainder filled in from reference TRBV5-6 and TRBJ2-2): DAGVTQSPTHLIKTRGQQVTLRCSPKSGHDTVSWYQQALGQGPQFIFQYYEEEERQRGNFPDRFSGHQFPNYSSELNVNALLLGDSALYLCASSPDRGYHTGELFFGEGSRLTVL.

V gene TRBV19 combines with J gene TRBJ2-1; the match to TRBD2 covers 11 bases. The germline V gene encodes CDR1 LNHDA and CDR2 SQIVND (reference sequence). The CDR3 length is 15 residues. V shed 3 bases and J 6 bases; nucleotides not matched to a gene: 4. CDR3 sequence reads: CASSIVAGGSNEQFF. CDR3 sequence (DNA): TGTGCCAGTAGTATTGTAGCGGGGGGGAGCAATGAGCAGTTCTTC. The variable domain in full, completed from reference TRBV19 and TRBJ2-1, reads DGGITQSPKYLFRKEGQNVTLSCEQNLNHDAMYWYRQDPGQGLRLIYYSQIVNDFQKGDIAEGYSVSREKKESFPLTVTSAQKNPTAFYLCASSIVAGGSNEQFFGPGTRLTVL.

Of note for this clone: At one end, the junction sequence differs from germline, possibly due to a read error. This chain connects TRBV7-2 to TRBJ2-5, with 10 bases identical to TRBD1. Germline V gene lookup returns CDR1 SGHTA and CDR2 FQGNSA. This CDR3 is 15 amino acids long. The CDR3 sequence is CASSSTTGGVLGVDF. The DNA of the CDR3 is TGTGCCAGCAGCTCGACGACAGGGGGCGTACTAGGGGTCGACTTC. The complete variable domain, with remaining parts taken from reference TRBV7-2 and TRBJ2-5, reads GAGVSQSPSNKVTEKGKDVELRCDPISGHTALYWYRQSLGQGLEFLIYFQGNSAPDKSGLPSDRFSAERTGGSVSTLTIQRTQQEDSAVYLCASSSTTGGVLGVDFGPGTRLLVL.

This chain links TRBV5-1 with TRBJ2-1; 10 bases are a match to TRBD2. Germline trimming cut 1 base from V and 9 bases from J; bases unmatched to any gene: 10. The CDR3 consists of 16 residues. Germline loops: CDR1 SGHRS, CDR2 YFSETQ. The CDR3 bases are TGCGCCAGCAGCTTGATAAGCGGGGGGGCCCTTGGTGAGCAGTTCTTC. Its translation is CASSLISGGALGEQFF.

The V call is TRBV7-8, the J call TRBJ2-3; D is uncertain. The CDR3 spans 17 residues. Trimming cost V 5 bases and J 0 bases, with 18 bases left between them. Germline CDR1 is SGHVS and CDR2 is FQNEAQ. The DNA of the CDR3 is TGTGCCAGCAGCCTCTCCGGGTTAGGTGTTAGCACAGATACGCAGTATTTT. Its protein is CASSLSGLGVSTDTQYF.

This sequence joins TRBV9 and TRBJ1-1; 7 bases map to TRBD1. This CDR3 spans 14 amino acids. After removal of 3 bases from V and 0 bases from J, the junction contained 2 bases not matched to a gene. The V gene's germline CDR1 is SGDLS and CDR2 YYNGEE. CDR3 residues: CASSAGTVNTEAFF. The CDR3 DNA is TGTGCCAGCAGCGCGGGGACAGTGAACACTGAAGCTTTCTTT.

The chain has TRBV19 and TRBJ1-5; tentative D call: TRBD1 (5 bases). The germline V gene has CDR1 LNHDA and CDR2 SQIVND (reference sequence). V was pared by 11 bases and J by 1 base, with 12 bases between. The CDR3 spans 13 residues. This CDR3 is CAGGSGSNQPQHF. CDR3 bases: TGTGCCGGGGGGTCGGGAAGCAATCAGCCCCAGCATTTT.

This clone was seen just once. The chain uses TRBV15 and TRBJ2-2; maybe TRBD2 (6 bases). Trimming took 7 bases from V and 4 from J, leaving 10 bases between them. The CDR3 spans 13 residues. CDR1 is LNHNV, CDR2 YYDKDF, per germline (reference sequence). The CDR3 coding sequence is TGTGCCACCACTGGAGGGACCACCGGGGAGCTGTTTTTT. It is translated as CATTGGTTGELFF.